This TCR beta chain was sequenced for a study of regulatory T cells in long-lasting Graves disease. Construction of TCR beta libraries relied on iRepertoire HTBI primers and on Arm-PCR targeting CDR3 regions. TCRdb re-analysed the multiplex PCR reads in MiXCR, keeping a single row per CDR3 protein. The sample has around 400,000 distinct CDR3 sequences, around 11% seen once. This clonotype came up a few times. The antigen is unknown. The CDR3 covers 14 residues. V gave up 6 bases and J gave up 3 bases, with 14 bases separating them. Regarding the study as a whole: Possibly, too few samples lowered accuracy. Favored usage of TRBV28, TRBJ1-2 and TRBJ2-5 was recorded in persistent disease.

Stated time point: newly diagnosed GD, antithyroid drugs for less than 3 months. Generation of the TCR library employed RNA extracted from PBMCs. These data were also filed under a second study, of T cells in Graves' hyperthyroidism and ophthalmopathy.

The source was peripheral blood mononuclear cells (PBMCs), collected at new diagnosis, from a patient treated with antithyroid drugs. The chain employs TRBV12-3 or TRBV12-4 and TRBJ1-1; no clear D gene. This TCR came from a woman aged 18 to 35 with Graves disease. CDR3 sequence reads: CASRKTGRYTEAFF. DNA of the CDR3: TGTGCCAGCAGGAAGACGGGGAGATACACTGAAGCTTTCTTT.